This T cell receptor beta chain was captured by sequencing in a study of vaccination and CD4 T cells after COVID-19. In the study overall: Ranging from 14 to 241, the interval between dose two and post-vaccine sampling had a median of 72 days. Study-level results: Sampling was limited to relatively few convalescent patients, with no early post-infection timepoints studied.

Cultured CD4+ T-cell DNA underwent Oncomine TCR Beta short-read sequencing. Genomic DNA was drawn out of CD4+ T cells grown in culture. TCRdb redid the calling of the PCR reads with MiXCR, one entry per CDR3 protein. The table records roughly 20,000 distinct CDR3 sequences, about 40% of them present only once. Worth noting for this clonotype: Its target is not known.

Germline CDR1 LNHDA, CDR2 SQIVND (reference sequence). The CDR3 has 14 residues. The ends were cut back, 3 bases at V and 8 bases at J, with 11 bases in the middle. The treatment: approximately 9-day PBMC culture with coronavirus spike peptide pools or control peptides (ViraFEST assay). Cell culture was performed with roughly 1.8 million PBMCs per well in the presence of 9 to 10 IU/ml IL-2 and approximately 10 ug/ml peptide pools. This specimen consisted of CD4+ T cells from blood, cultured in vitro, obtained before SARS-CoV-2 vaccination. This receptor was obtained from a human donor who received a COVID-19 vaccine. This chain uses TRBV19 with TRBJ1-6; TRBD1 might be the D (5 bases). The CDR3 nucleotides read TGTGCCAGTAGTATGGGGACGTTTGATTCACCCCTCCACTTT. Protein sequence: CASSMGTFDSPLHF.